This TCR beta chain was observed in a study of blood T cell repertoires in COVID-19. Study background: Acute and convalescent COVID-19 specimens originated in the United States, Italy and Spain.

V gave up 1 base and J gave up 2 bases, with 13 bases separating them. The CDR3 has 16 residues. The germline CDR1 and CDR2 sequences are WNHNN and SYGVQD (reference sequence). A single count supports this clone. Sequencing was performed with immunoSEQ multiplex PCR; in TCRdb, only in-frame clones are kept and a portion is missing. The data show roughly 220,000 clones, 80% to 85% seen once. The receptor was isolated from a woman in her thirties who had recovered from COVID-19. This rearrangement joins TRBV10-1 to TRBJ2-3; perhaps TRBD1 as D (5 bases). Input material: peripheral blood. The CDR3 DNA reads TGCGCCAGCAGTGAGTTCCAGGGTAGGGCCACAGATACGCAGTATTTT. This codes for CASSEFQGRATDTQYF.